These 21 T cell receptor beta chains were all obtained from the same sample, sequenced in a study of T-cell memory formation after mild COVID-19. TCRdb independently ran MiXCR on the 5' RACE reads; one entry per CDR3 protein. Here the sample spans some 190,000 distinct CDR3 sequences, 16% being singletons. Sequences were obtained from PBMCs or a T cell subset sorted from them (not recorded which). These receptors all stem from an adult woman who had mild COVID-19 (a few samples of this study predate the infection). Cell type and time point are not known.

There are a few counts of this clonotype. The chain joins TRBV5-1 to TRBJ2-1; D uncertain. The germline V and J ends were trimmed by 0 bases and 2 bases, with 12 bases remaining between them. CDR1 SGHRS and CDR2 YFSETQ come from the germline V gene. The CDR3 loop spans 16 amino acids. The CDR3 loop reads CASSLALRPTYNEQFF. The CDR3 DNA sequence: TGCGCCAGCAGCTTGGCCTTAAGACCAACCTACAATGAGCAGTTCTTC. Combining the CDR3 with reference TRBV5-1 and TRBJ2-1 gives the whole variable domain KAGVTQTPRYLIKTRGQQVTLSCSPISGHRSVSWYQQTPGQGLQFLFEYFSETQRNKGNFPGRFSGRQFSNSRSEMNVSTLELGDSALYLCASSLALRPTYNEQFFGPGTRLTVL.

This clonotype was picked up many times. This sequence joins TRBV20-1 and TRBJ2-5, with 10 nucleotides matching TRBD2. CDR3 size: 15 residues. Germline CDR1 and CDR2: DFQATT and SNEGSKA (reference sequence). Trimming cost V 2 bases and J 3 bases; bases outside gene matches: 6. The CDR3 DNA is TGCAGTGCTAGACGACCCGGGACTAGCGAAGAGACCCAGTACTTC. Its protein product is CSARRPGTSEETQYF.

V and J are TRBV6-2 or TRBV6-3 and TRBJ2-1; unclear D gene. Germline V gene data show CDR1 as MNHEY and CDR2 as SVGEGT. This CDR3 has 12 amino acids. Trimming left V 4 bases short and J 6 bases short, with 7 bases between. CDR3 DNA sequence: TGTGCCAGCAGTTTTTCCGGCAATGAGCAGTTCTTC. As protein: CASSFSGNEQFF.

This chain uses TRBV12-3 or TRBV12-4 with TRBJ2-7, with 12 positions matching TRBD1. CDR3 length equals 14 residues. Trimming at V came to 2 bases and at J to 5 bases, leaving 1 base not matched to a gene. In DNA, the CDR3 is TGTGCCAGCAGTTTAAGGGACAGGGGGCACGAGCAGTACTTC. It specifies CASSLRDRGHEQYF.

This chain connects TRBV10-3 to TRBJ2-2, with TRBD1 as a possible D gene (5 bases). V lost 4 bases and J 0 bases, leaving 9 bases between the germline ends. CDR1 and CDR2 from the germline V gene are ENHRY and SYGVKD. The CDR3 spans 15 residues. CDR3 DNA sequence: TGTGCCATCAGTGGTACAGGTCCGAACACCGGGGAGCTGTTTTTT. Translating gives CAISGTGPNTGELFF.

The CDR3 region is CASSLARTADLTGGYTF. The CDR3 nucleotides read TGTGCCAGCAGCTTAGCGAGGACAGCCGATTTGACAGGCGGCTACACCTTC. This chain connects TRBV7-9 to TRBJ1-2, with D maybe TRBD1 (6 bases). The CDR3 covers 17 residues. V shed 0 bases and J shed 8 bases, with 22 bases lying between them. The germline CDR1 and CDR2 sequences are SEHNR and FQNEAQ (reference sequence).

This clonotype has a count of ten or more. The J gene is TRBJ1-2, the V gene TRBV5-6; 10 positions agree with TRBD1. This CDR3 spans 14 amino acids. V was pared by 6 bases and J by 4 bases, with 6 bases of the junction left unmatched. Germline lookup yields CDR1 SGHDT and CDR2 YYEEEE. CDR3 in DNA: TGTGCCAGCACCAGACAGGGGGCCTTCTATGGCTACACCTTC. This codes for CASTRQGAFYGYTF.

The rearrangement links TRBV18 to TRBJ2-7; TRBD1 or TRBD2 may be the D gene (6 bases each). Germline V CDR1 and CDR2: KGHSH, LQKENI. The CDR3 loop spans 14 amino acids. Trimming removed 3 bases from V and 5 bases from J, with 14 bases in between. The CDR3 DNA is TGTGCCAGCTCACCCGGGGGCATACCTCACGAGCAGTACTTC. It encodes CASSPGGIPHEQYF.

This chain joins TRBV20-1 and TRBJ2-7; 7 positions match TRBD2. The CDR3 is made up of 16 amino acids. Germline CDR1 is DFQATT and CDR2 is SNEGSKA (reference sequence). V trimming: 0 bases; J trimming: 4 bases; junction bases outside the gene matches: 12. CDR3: CSARDLTGRLGYEQYF. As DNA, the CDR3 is TGCAGTGCTAGAGATCTAACCGGGAGGTTAGGATACGAGCAGTACTTC.

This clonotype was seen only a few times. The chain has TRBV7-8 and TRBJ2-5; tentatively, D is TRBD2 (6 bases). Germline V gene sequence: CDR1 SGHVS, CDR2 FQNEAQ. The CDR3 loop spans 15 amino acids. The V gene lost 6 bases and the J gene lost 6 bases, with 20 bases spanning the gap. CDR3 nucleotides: TGTGCCAGCAGTGCCCCGGCGGGAAGGTGGAAGACCCAGTACTTC. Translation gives CASSAPAGRWKTQYF.

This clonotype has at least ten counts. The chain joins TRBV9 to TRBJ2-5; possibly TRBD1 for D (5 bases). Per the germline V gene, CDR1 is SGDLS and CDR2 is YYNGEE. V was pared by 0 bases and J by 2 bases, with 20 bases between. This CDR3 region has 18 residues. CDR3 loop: CASSVDSQGIYGQETQYF. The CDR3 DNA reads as TGTGCCAGCAGCGTAGATAGTCAGGGAATATATGGGCAAGAGACCCAGTACTTC.

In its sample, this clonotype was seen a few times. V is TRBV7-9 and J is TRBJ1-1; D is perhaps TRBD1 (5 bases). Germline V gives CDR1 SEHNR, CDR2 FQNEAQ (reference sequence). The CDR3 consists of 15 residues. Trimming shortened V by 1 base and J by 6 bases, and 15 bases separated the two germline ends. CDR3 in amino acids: CASSLVAGAVAEAFF. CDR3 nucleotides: TGTGCCAGCAGCTTAGTCGCCGGGGCGGTAGCTGAAGCTTTCTTT.

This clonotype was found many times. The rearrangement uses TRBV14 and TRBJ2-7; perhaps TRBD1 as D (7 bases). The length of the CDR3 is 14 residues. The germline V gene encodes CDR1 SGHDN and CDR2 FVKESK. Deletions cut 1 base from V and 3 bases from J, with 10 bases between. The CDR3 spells CASSQGQGGYEQYF. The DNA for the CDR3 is TGTGCCAGCAGCCAAGGACAGGGAGGCTACGAGCAGTACTTC.

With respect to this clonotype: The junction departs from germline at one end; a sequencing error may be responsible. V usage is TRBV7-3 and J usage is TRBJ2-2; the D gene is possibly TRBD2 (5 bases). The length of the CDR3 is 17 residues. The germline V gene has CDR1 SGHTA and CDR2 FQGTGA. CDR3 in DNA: TGTGCCAGCAGCTCAGCCTTGGGCCGACATAACACCGGGGAGCTGCTTTTT. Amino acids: CASSSALGRHNTGELLF.

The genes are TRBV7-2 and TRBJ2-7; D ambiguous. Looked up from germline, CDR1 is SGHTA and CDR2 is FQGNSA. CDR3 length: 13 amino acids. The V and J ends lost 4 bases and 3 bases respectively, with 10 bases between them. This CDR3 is CASSSPLFYEQYF. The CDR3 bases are TGTGCCAGCAGCTCACCCCTCTTCTACGAGCAGTACTTC.

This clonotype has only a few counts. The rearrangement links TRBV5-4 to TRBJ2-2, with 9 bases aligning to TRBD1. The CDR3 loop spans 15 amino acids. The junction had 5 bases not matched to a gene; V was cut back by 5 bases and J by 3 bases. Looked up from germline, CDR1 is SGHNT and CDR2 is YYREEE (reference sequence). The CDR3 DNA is TGTGCCAGCAGTTTAGGACAGGGGTACACCGGGGAGCTGTTTTTT. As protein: CASSLGQGYTGELFF. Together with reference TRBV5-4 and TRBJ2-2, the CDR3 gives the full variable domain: ETGVTQSPTHLIKTRGQQVTLRCSSQSGHNTVSWYQQALGQGPQFIFQYYREEENGRGNFPPRFSGLQFPNYSSELNVNALELDDSALYLCASSLGQGYTGELFFGEGSRLTVL.

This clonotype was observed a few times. CDR3 nucleotides: TGTGCCAGCAGCGTCGGTCCCAGCTACAATGAGCAGTTCTTC. This encodes CASSVGPSYNEQFF. J is TRBJ2-1 and V is TRBV9; D ambiguous. The CDR3 spans 14 residues. Germline CDR1 and CDR2: SGDLS and YYNGEE. The ends were cut back, 2 bases at V and 3 bases at J, with 9 bases in the middle.

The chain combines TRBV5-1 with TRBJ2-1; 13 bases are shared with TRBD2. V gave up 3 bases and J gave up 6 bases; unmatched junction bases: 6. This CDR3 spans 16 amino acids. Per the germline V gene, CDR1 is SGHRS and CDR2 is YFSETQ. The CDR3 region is CASSSMGTSGVNEQFF. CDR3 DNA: TGCGCCAGCAGCTCCATGGGGACTAGCGGGGTCAATGAGCAGTTCTTC.

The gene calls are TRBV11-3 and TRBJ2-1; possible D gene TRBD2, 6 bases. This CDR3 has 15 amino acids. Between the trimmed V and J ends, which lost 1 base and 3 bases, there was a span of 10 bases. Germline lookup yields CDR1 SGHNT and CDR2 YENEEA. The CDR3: CASSLGGDFYNEQFF. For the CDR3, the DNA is TGTGCCAGCAGCTTAGGCGGGGATTTCTACAATGAGCAGTTCTTC.

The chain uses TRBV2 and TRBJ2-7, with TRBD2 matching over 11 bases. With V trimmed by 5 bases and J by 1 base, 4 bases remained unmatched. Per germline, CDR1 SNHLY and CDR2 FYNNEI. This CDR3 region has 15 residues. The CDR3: CASSPWTSGSYEQYF. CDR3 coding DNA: TGTGCCAGCAGTCCTTGGACTAGCGGGTCCTACGAGCAGTACTTC.

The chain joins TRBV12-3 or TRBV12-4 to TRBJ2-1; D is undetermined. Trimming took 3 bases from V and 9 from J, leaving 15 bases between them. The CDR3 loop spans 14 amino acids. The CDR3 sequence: CASSFSTRLGEQFF. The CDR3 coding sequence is TGTGCCAGCAGTTTTTCGACTCGCCTGGGTGAGCAGTTCTTC.